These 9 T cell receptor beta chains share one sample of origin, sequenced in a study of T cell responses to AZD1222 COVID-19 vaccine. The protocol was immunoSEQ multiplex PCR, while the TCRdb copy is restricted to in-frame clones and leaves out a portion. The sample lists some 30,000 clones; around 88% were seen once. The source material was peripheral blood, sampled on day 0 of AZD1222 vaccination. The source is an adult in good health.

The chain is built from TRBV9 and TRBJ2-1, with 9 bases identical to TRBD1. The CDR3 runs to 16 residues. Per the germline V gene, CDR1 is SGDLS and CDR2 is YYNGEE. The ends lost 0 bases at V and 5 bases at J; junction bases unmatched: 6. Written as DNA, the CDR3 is TGTGCCAGCAGCGTAGCCTACAGGGGGCTGAACAATGAGCAGTTCTTC. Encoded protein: CASSVAYRGLNNEQFF.

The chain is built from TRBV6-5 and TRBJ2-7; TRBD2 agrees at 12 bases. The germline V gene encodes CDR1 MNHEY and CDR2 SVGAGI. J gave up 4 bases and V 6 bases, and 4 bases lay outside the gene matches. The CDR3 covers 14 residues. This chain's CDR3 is CASSLLAGGYEQYF. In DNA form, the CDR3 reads TGTGCCAGCAGCCTACTAGCGGGAGGTTACGAGCAGTACTTC.

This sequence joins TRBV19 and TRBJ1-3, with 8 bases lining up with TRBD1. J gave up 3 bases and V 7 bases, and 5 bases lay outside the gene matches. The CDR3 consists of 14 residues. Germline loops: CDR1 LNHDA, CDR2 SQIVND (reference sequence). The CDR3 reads CASIDRGYGNTIYF. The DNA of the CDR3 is TGTGCCAGTATCGACAGGGGATATGGAAACACCATATATTTT.

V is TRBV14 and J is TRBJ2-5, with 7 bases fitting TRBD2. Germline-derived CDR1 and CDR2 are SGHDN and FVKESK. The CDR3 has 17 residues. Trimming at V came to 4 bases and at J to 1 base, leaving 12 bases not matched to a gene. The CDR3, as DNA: TGTGCCAGCAGCCCACGACTAGCCCTTGATGTCCAAGAGACCCAGTACTTC. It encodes CASSPRLALDVQETQYF.

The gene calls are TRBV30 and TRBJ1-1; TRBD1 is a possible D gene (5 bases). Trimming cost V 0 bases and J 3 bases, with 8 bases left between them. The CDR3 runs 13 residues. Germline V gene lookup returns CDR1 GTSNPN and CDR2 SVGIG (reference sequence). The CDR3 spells CAWSVDSYTEAFF. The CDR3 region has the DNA TGTGCCTGGAGTGTAGACAGTTACACTGAAGCTTTCTTT.

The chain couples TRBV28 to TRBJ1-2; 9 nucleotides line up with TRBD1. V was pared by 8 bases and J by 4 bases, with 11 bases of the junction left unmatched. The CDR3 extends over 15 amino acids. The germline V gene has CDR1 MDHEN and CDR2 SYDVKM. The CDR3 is CASGITTGGAYGYTF. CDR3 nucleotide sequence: TGTGCCAGCGGGATTACCACAGGGGGCGCCTATGGCTACACCTTC.

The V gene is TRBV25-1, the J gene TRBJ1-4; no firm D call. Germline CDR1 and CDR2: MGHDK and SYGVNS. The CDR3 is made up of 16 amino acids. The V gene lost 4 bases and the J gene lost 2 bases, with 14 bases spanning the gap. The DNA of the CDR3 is TGTGCCAGCAGTGCCCCGGAGGCCCGGACTAATGAAAAACTGTTTTTT. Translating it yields CASSAPEARTNEKLFF.

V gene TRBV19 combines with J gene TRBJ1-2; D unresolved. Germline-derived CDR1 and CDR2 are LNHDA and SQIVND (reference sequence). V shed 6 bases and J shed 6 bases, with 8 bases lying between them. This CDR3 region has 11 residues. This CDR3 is CASRSEDGYTF. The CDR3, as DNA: TGTGCCAGTAGGTCCGAAGATGGCTACACCTTC.

The CDR3 coding sequence is TGCGCCAGCAGTGAGTTCGCGGGATTGGCAGATACGCAGTATTTT. This codes for CASSEFAGLADTQYF. This chain uses TRBV10-1 with TRBJ2-3, with D perhaps matching TRBD2 (6 bases). The germline CDR1 and CDR2 sequences are WNHNN and SYGVQD (reference sequence). CDR3 size: 15 residues. The V end lost 1 base, the J end lost 4 bases, and 12 bases lay between the germline ends.